The clone carrying this T cell receptor (beta chain) was seen a single time. What it binds is not known. Use of 60 Vbeta and 13 Jbeta primers characterized the PCR. TCRdb's table, derived via immunoSEQ multiplex PCR, lists solely in-frame clones and lacks some. The profile shows about 130,000 clones, roughly 84% of them singletons. This specimen comes from a study of cytomegalovirus exposure and HLA in healthy donors. CDR1 and CDR2 (germline): SQVTM, ANQGSEA. Trimming took off 4 bases at V and 6 bases at J, with 20 bases between the two ends. The CDR3 extends over 15 amino acids. Findings and limits, study-wide: Earlier analysis found most TCR beta V segments productive about 87% or about 30% of the time. When analyzed later, the rates of TCR association showed variation by HLA locus, with DRB1 the most and HLA-C the fewest.

The clonotype comes from a man aged 50 or older in good health and CMV-seronegative. The V gene is TRBV29-1, the J gene TRBJ2-3; weak D call: TRBD2 (7 bases). Specimen: PBMCs. CDR3 loop: CSVVLTGGIGDTQYF. CDR3 bases: TGCAGCGTTGTATTAACGGGGGGCATAGGGGATACGCAGTATTTT.